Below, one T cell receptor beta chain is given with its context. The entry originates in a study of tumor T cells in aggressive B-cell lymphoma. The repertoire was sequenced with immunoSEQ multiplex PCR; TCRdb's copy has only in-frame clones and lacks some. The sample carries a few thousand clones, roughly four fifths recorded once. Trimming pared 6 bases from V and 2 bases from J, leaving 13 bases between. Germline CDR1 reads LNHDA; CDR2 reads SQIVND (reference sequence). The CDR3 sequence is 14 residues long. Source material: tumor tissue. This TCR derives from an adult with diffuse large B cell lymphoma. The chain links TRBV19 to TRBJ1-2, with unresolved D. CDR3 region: CASRETSANYGYTF. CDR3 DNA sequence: TGTGCCAGTAGAGAGACTAGTGCCAACTATGGCTACACCTTC.